Listed below are T cell receptor beta chains from one sample, sequenced in a study of blood T cell repertoires in COVID-19. Produced via immunoSEQ multiplex PCR; TCRdb's table is partial and in-frame only. The data show roughly 200,000 clones, 70% to 90% seen once. Source material: peripheral blood. These receptors were obtained from a man over 45 with COVID-19, enrolled during active disease. Both conserved end residues are part of each CDR3. D genes are given only for firm matches. Not every row has a clone size; where given, it reads once, few, many or a size class.

D gene | J gene | clone size | V gene | CDR3 protein | CDR3 DNA
TRBD1 | TRBJ1-2 | few | TRBV3-1/TRBV3-2 | CASRRQGDYGYTF | TGTGCCAGCAGACGACAGGGTGACTATGGCTACACCTTC
NA | TRBJ2-7 | NA | TRBV7-9 | CASSLEFSVKVDEQYF | TGTGCCAGCAGCTTAGAGTTCTCGGTTAAAGTCGACGAGCAGTACTTC
NA | TRBJ2-3 | NA | TRBV5-5 | CASSNTQGTDTQYF | TGTGCCAGCAGCAACACTCAGGGCACAGATACGCAGTATTTT
TRBD1 | TRBJ1-2 | NA | TRBV29-1 | CSVEMSGTGHYGYTF | TGCAGCGTTGAAATGAGTGGGACAGGGCACTATGGCTACACCTTC
TRBD2 | TRBJ2-7 | NA | TRBV27 | CASSSHWTSGSSYEQYF | TGTGCCAGCAGTTCGCACTGGACTAGCGGGAGTTCCTACGAGCAGTACTTC
NA | TRBJ2-1 | NA | TRBV15 | CATSSTRDNNEQFF | TGTGCCACCAGCAGCACCCGGGATAACAATGAGCAGTTCTTC
NA | TRBJ2-5 | NA | TRBV27 | CASSSTTAWRVDETQYF | TGTGCCAGCAGTTCCACCACCGCCTGGCGGGTAGATGAGACCCAGTACTTC
TRBD2 | TRBJ2-7 | NA | TRBV5-1 | CASSLAASGGYEQYF | TGCGCCAGCAGCTTGGCCGCTAGCGGGGGCTACGAGCAGTACTTC
NA | TRBJ2-2 | NA | TRBV9 | CASSVLASNTGELFF | TGTGCCAGCAGCGTCCTAGCGTCGAACACCGGGGAGCTGTTTTTT
TRBD1 | TRBJ2-3 | NA | TRBV11-3 | CASSLDLGQGPDTQYF | TGTGCCAGCAGCTTAGATCTTGGACAGGGCCCAGATACGCAGTATTTT
TRBD2 | TRBJ2-2 | once | TRBV11-2 | CASSLVAKRGTGELFF | TGTGCCAGCAGCTTAGTGGCGAAGCGGGGGACCGGGGAGCTGTTTTTT
TRBD1 | TRBJ2-5 | once | TRBV30 | CAWSAGTGAETQYF | TGTGCCTGGAGTGCGGGGACAGGGGCAGAGACCCAGTACTTC
NA | TRBJ2-5 | few | TRBV5-1 | CASSDLGGETQYF | TGCGCCAGCAGCGATCTAGGGGGAGAGACCCAGTACTTC
NA | TRBJ2-5 | NA | TRBV25-1 | CASSAMTGGETQYF | TGTGCCAGCAGTGCTATGACCGGCGGGGAGACCCAGTACTTC
NA | TRBJ1-6 | once | TRBV27 | CASSLGDSFSPLHF | TGTGCCAGCAGTTTGGGTGACTCGTTTTCACCCCTCCACTTT
NA | TRBJ2-2 | NA | TRBV13 | CASSSRLLTLGQNTGELFF | TGTGCCAGCAGCTCACGTCTACTCACCCTGGGACAGAACACCGGGGAGCTGTTTTTT
NA | TRBJ2-7 | NA | TRBV19 | CASSITGEGREQYF | TGTGCCAGTAGCATTACGGGTGAGGGTCGCGAGCAGTACTTC
NA | TRBJ1-2 | NA | TRBV10-3 | CAISEQGSGGYTF | TGTGCCATCAGTGAGCAGGGATCTGGTGGCTACACCTTC
NA | TRBJ2-5 | NA | TRBV11-2 | CASSLGVQGKETQYF | TGTGCCAGCAGCTTAGGAGTACAGGGAAAAGAGACCCAGTACTTC
NA | TRBJ1-2 | NA | TRBV6-5 | CASSYSIAGQEDGYTF | TGTGCCAGCAGTTACTCGATCGCAGGGCAGGAAGATGGCTACACCTTC
TRBD1 | TRBJ2-1 | NA | TRBV2 | CASGDGTVTYNEQFF | TGTGCCAGCGGAGATGGGACAGTCACCTACAATGAGCAGTTCTTC
NA | TRBJ1-1 | NA | TRBV7-3 | CASSTRLSLSEAFF | TGTGCCAGCAGTACAAGACTCTCCCTCTCTGAAGCTTTCTTT
TRBD2 | TRBJ2-5 | NA | TRBV7-9 | CASSPAGGQETQYF | TGTGCCAGCAGCCCGGCGGGGGGGCAAGAGACCCAGTACTTC
TRBD1 | TRBJ2-7 | NA | TRBV7-8 | CASSRSGGNYEQYF | TGTGCCAGCAGCCGGTCAGGGGGCAACTACGAGCAGTACTTC
TRBD2 | TRBJ2-5 | NA | TRBV5-1 | CASSLAGTSGQETQYF | TGCGCCAGCAGCTTGGCCGGGACTAGCGGACAAGAGACCCAGTACTTC
TRBD1 | TRBJ2-2 | NA | TRBV5-1 | CASSQGQPNTGELFF | TGCGCCAGCAGTCAGGGACAGCCGAACACCGGGGAGCTGTTTTTT
TRBD1 | TRBJ2-1 | few | TRBV7-3 | CASSEGTAHEQFF | TGTGCCAGCAGCGAAGGGACAGCCCATGAGCAGTTCTTC
TRBD2 | TRBJ2-7 | NA | TRBV7-9 | CASSPAASLAAYYEQYF | TGTGCCAGCAGCCCCGCGGCATCCCTAGCGGCGTATTACGAGCAGTACTTC
TRBD1 | TRBJ1-4 | few | TRBV29-1 | CSVEEGTGGWEKLFF | TGCAGCGTTGAAGAGGGGACAGGGGGTTGGGAAAAACTGTTTTTT
NA | TRBJ2-2 | NA | TRBV30 | CAWVARSNTGELFF | TGTGCCTGGGTTGCCAGATCGAACACCGGGGAGCTGTTTTTT
NA | TRBJ2-5 | NA | TRBV3-1/TRBV3-2 | CASSQDQGSETQYF | TGTGCCAGCAGCCAAGATCAGGGTAGCGAGACCCAGTACTTC
NA | TRBJ1-3 | NA | TRBV2 | CASSEGRVLGNTIYF | TGTGCCAGCAGTGAAGGCAGGGTCCTCGGAAACACCATATATTTT
NA | TRBJ2-5 | NA | TRBV28 | CASSTGNPETQYF | TGTGCCAGCAGTACCGGGAACCCCGAGACCCAGTACTTC
TRBD2 | TRBJ2-7 | NA | TRBV25-1 | CASRSSGSYEQYF | TGTGCCAGCAGATCTAGCGGGAGTTACGAGCAGTACTTC
TRBD2 | TRBJ2-7 | NA | TRBV19 | CATSGGFHEQYF | TGTGCCACCAGCGGGGGGTTCCACGAGCAGTACTTC
TRBD2 | TRBJ2-3 | NA | TRBV7-2 | CASSFSGGGRDTQYF | TGTGCCAGCAGCTTCAGCGGGGGGGGGAGAGATACGCAGTATTTT
TRBD1 | TRBJ1-5 | NA | TRBV6-2/TRBV6-3 | CASSQGTGPYSNQPQHF | TGTGCCAGCAGTCAAGGGACAGGGCCTTATAGCAATCAGCCCCAGCATTTT
NA | TRBJ2-5 | NA | TRBV5-5 | CASSPGGPGRETQYF | TGTGCCAGCAGTCCCGGGGGGCCAGGGCGAGAGACCCAGTACTTC
TRBD2 | TRBJ2-3 | NA | TRBV2 | CASNLLTSGGTDTQYF | TGTGCCAGCAACCTTTTGACTAGCGGGGGAACAGATACGCAGTATTTT
NA | TRBJ1-3 | NA | TRBV12-3/TRBV12-4 | CASTVSSGNTIYF | TGTGCCAGCACCGTATCCTCTGGAAACACCATATATTTT
NA | TRBJ2-3 | NA | TRBV28 | CATFSDTQYF | TGTGCCACTTTCTCAGATACGCAGTATTTT
NA | TRBJ2-7 | NA | TRBV6-2/TRBV6-3 | CASSHRVSHEQYF | TGTGCCAGCAGCCACAGGGTCTCCCACGAGCAGTACTTC
NA | TRBJ2-2 | NA | TRBV13 | CASSPGQRTGELFF | TGTGCCAGCAGCCCGGGACAAAGGACCGGGGAGCTGTTTTTT
TRBD1 | TRBJ2-7 | NA | TRBV30 | CAFDRGNEQYF | TGTGCCTTCGACAGGGGTAACGAGCAGTACTTC
TRBD2 | TRBJ2-7 | once | TRBV30 | CATRGTSGFSYEQYF | TGTGCCACAAGGGGGACTAGCGGGTTCTCCTACGAGCAGTACTTC
NA | TRBJ2-2 | NA | TRBV6-5 | CASSRALASGELFF | TGTGCCAGCAGCCGCGCCCTAGCATCCGGGGAGCTGTTTTTT
TRBD1 | TRBJ1-6 | NA | TRBV5-5 | CASSSIPGTGISPLHF | TGTGCCAGCAGCTCCATCCCCGGGACAGGGATCTCACCCCTCCACTTT
NA | TRBJ2-6 | once | TRBV5-8 | CASSLRLGRGQFAGANVLTF | TGTGCCAGCAGCTTGCGTTTAGGGAGGGGACAATTTGCTGGGGCCAACGTCCTGACTTTC
TRBD1 | TRBJ1-6 | NA | TRBV6-5 | CASSYSGGQFNSPLHF | TGTGCCAGCAGTTATTCCGGGGGACAGTTCAATTCACCCCTCCACTTT
TRBD2 | TRBJ2-1 | NA | TRBV5-1 | CASSLRASGSYNEQFF | TGCGCCAGCAGCTTGAGGGCTAGCGGGAGCTACAATGAGCAGTTCTTC
TRBD1 | TRBJ1-1 | NA | TRBV9 | CASSVGDRGVEAFF | TGTGCCAGCAGCGTAGGGGACAGGGGTGTTGAAGCTTTCTTT
TRBD1 | TRBJ2-2 | NA | TRBV6-5 | CASSYLAGGATGELFF | TGTGCCAGCAGTTACTTGGCAGGGGGCGCGACCGGGGAGCTGTTTTTT
NA | TRBJ2-3 | NA | TRBV2 | CASSGQTTDTQYF | TGTGCCAGCAGTGGACAGACTACAGATACGCAGTATTTT
TRBD1 | TRBJ1-6 | NA | TRBV5-1 | CASSETGDPYSPLHF | TGCGCCAGCAGCGAAACAGGGGACCCTTATTCACCCCTCCACTTT
NA | TRBJ1-1 | NA | TRBV6-5 | CASLQQGSIGAFF | TGTGCCTCGCTCCAACAGGGTTCCATTGGAGCTTTCTTT
TRBD2 | TRBJ2-7 | NA | TRBV6-7 | CASSYDTGTSGSNEQYF | TGTGCCAGCAGTTACGATACAGGGACTAGCGGGTCTAACGAGCAGTACTTC
TRBD1 | TRBJ2-7 | few | TRBV4-3 | CASSQDRDRYYEQYF | TGCGCCAGCAGCCAAGATCGGGACAGGTACTACGAGCAGTACTTC